This T cell receptor beta chain was sequenced in a study of blood T cell repertoires in COVID-19. Germline values: CDR1 SGHVS, CDR2 FNYEAQ. V was pared by 0 bases and J by 4 bases, with 11 bases of the junction left unmatched. The CDR3 runs to 19 residues. Here immunoSEQ multiplex PCR was the method, and the copy in TCRdb shows in-frame clones only, minus some. The table has 150,000 to 200,000 clones, about 86% seen once. The sequence was collected from a woman aged 80 or over with acute or convalescent COVID-19. The chain is built from TRBV7-6 and TRBJ1-3; 11 positions match TRBD1. Sequenced sample: peripheral blood. The CDR3, as DNA: TGTGCCAGCAGCTTAGCGGCTGGACAGGGGGCAAGTCTGGGAAACACCATATATTTT. Translated, it gives CASSLAAGQGASLGNTIYF.